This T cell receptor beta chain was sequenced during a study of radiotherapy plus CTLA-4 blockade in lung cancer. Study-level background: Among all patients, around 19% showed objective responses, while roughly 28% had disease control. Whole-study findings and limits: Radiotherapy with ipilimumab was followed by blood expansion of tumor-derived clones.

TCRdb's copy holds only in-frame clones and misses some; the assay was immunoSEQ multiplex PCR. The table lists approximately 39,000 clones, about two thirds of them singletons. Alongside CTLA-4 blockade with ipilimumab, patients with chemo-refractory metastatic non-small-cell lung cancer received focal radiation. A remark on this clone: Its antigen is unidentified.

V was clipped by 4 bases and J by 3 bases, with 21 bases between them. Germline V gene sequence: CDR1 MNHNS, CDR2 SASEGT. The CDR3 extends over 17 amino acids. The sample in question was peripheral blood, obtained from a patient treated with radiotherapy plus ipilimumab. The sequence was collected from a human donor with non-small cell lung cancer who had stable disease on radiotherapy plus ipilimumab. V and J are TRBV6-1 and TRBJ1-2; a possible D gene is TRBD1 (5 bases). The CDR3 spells CASSVGGWAPLDYGYTF. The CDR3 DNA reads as TGTGCCAGCAGTGTGGGGGGGTGGGCGCCTCTGGACTATGGCTACACCTTC.